The 22 T cell receptor beta chains below were found in one sample sequenced in a study of blood T cells in healthy people across ages. PCR was performed a second time for roughly 6 to 12 cycles using a sample-barcoded 5' primer and a J-beta primer mix. MiXCR was run by TCRdb on the 5' RACE reads, yielding one entry per CDR3 protein. The data show fewer than 2,000,000 distinct CDR3 sequences, 34% seen once. Sequencing input: blood. The origin of the receptors is a woman in her 30s in good health.

The rearrangement links TRBV5-1 to TRBJ1-2, with TRBD1 matching 8 bases. The germline V gene has CDR1 SGHRS and CDR2 YFSETQ. This CDR3 is built from 12 residues. V gave up 4 bases and J gave up 6 bases; unmatched junction bases: 2. This CDR3 is CASSTDRDGYTF. The CDR3 region has the DNA TGCGCCAGCAGCACGGACAGGGATGGCTACACCTTC.

This chain uses TRBV28 with TRBJ2-7, with 9 nucleotides matching TRBD1. In germline, CDR1 is MDHEN, CDR2 SYDVKM. Trimming took 6 bases from V and 2 from J; bases not matched to a gene: 8. This CDR3 comprises 15 residues. The CDR3 coding sequence is TGTGCCAGCAGACTCGGACAGGGGATCACCTACGAGCAGTACTTC. This encodes CASRLGQGITYEQYF. Based on the CDR3 plus reference TRBV28 and TRBJ2-7, the full variable domain is DVKVTQSSRYLVKRTGEKVFLECVQDMDHENMFWYRQDPGLGLRLIYFSYDVKMKEKGDIPEGYSVSREKKERFSLILESASTNQTSMYLCASRLGQGITYEQYFGPGTRLTVT.

The chain joins TRBV5-6 to TRBJ1-4; possibly TRBD1 for D (5 bases). The germline gives CDR1 SGHDT, CDR2 YYEEEE. V was trimmed by 0 bases and J by 6 bases, leaving 9 bases between them. This CDR3 is built from 14 residues. The CDR3 protein is CASSLEGDHEKLFF. CDR3 coding DNA: TGTGCCAGCAGCTTGGAAGGGGACCATGAAAAACTGTTTTTT.

This sequence joins TRBV7-2 and TRBJ2-7, with D possibly TRBD1 on 5 matching bases. CDR1 is SGHTA, CDR2 FQGNSA, per germline. V lost 7 bases, J lost 0 bases, and 22 bases lay in between. The CDR3 runs to 17 residues. The CDR3 is CASTSFHGAPSSYEQYF. In DNA form, the CDR3 reads TGTGCCAGCACCTCTTTTCATGGGGCACCAAGCTCCTACGAGCAGTACTTC.

This clonotype was recorded a few times. V gene TRBV27 combines with J gene TRBJ2-3, with D tentatively TRBD1 or TRBD2 (5 bases each). Germline CDR1 reads MNHEY; CDR2 reads SMNVEV (reference sequence). Trimming removed 8 bases at V and 8 bases at J, with 11 bases between. The CDR3 loop spans 11 amino acids. CDR3: CASHNGGTQYF. For the CDR3, the DNA is TGTGCCAGCCACAATGGGGGTACGCAGTATTTT.

J is TRBJ2-7 and V is TRBV3-1, with 8 bases aligning to TRBD2. The germline V gene has CDR1 LGHDT and CDR2 YNNKEL (reference sequence). Losses at the gene ends were 3 bases for V and 4 bases for J; bases not matched to a gene: 11. CDR3 length: 16 residues. The CDR3 DNA is TGTGCCAGCAGCCATGTCGCGGGCGGGAGGCGGTACGAGCAGTACTTC. Protein sequence: CASSHVAGGRRYEQYF.

The sample holds one count of this clonotype. The gene calls are TRBV6-1 and TRBJ2-7; 10 bases line up with TRBD2. V was clipped by 5 bases and J by 4 bases; unmatched bases: 14. This CDR3 comprises 17 residues. Germline CDR1 reads MNHNS; CDR2 reads SASEGT. Here the CDR3 DNA reads TGTGCCAGCAGTCTCGCCGGGACTAGCGTCCATGGGTACGAGCAGTACTTC. As protein: CASSLAGTSVHGYEQYF.

This chain joins TRBV6-5 and TRBJ2-1; TRBD2 matches at 8 bases. CDR3 length: 15 residues. Germline CDR1 MNHEY, CDR2 SVGAGI. The J segment lost 4 bases and the V segment lost 6 bases, leaving 8 bases of the junction unmatched. This CDR3 reads CASSPTSVLYNEQFF. The CDR3 DNA reads TGTGCCAGCAGCCCGACTAGCGTATTATACAATGAGCAGTTCTTC.

In this sample, this clonotype turned up many times. The V and J genes are TRBV20-1 and TRBJ1-1; D uncertain. CDR1 DFQATT and CDR2 SNEGSKA come from the germline V gene (reference sequence). Trimming shortened V by 7 bases and J by 1 base, and 22 bases separated the two germline ends. The CDR3 totals 16 residues. The CDR3 is CSGKSMNPVGNTEAFF. The CDR3 bases are TGCAGTGGTAAATCTATGAATCCGGTAGGGAACACTGAAGCTTTCTTT.

This chain links TRBV6-5 with TRBJ2-1; maybe TRBD2 (5 bases). The V gene's germline CDR1 is MNHEY and CDR2 SVGAGI. This CDR3 comprises 16 residues. Trimming took off 2 bases at V and 2 bases at J, with 13 bases between the two ends. The CDR3 DNA sequence: TGTGCCAGCAGTTACAGACTCCCGGGGACCTACAATGAGCAGTTCTTC. This sequence encodes CASSYRLPGTYNEQFF.

This clonotype was recorded a few times. The V and J genes are TRBV29-1 and TRBJ2-7, with 9 bases identical to TRBD1. Trimming cost V 6 bases and J 0 bases; bases outside gene matches: 6. The CDR3 has 14 residues. Germline V CDR1 and CDR2: SQVTM, ANQGSEA. The CDR3 DNA follows: TGCAGCGTGAGGACAGGGGCTAGCTCCTACGAGCAGTACTTC. Protein product: CSVRTGASSYEQYF.

Worth noting for this clonotype: It may be a read error: a sequence one base away is much more abundant. The J gene is TRBJ2-1, the V gene TRBV29-1; 8 bases are a match to TRBD1. The CDR3 spans 15 residues. Germline V CDR1 and CDR2: SQVTM, ANQGSEA. For the CDR3, the DNA is TGCGGCGTTGAAGATCCGCGACAGGGGTACAATGAGCAGTTCTTC. This translates into CGVEDPRQGYNEQFF.

The chain uses TRBV24-1 and TRBJ2-4, with D possibly matching TRBD2 (5 bases). Looked up from germline, CDR1 is KGHDR and CDR2 is SFDVKD. The CDR3 contains 14 residues. V was clipped by 8 bases and J by 0 bases, with 10 bases between them. The CDR3 loop is CATIAEVAKNIQYF. CDR3 sequence (DNA): TGTGCCACCATCGCGGAGGTAGCCAAAAACATTCAGTACTTC.

This clonotype was seen more than once but under ten times. The genes are TRBV3-1 and TRBJ2-1, with D unclear. Trimming cost V 4 bases and J 10 bases, with 11 bases left between them. The CDR3 is made up of 12 amino acids. CDR1 is LGHDT, CDR2 YNNKEL, per germline (reference sequence). Here the CDR3 DNA reads TGTGCCAGCAGCCCCGAGTACGGGGAGCAGTTCTTC. This gives the protein CASSPEYGEQFF.

The genes are TRBV7-9 and TRBJ2-7, with 11 bases identical to TRBD2. The V and J ends lost 5 bases and 1 base, in that order; junction bases with no gene match: 10. The germline CDR1 and CDR2 sequences are SEHNR and FQNEAQ (reference sequence). The CDR3 has 17 amino acids. This CDR3 reads CASSRGTSGGRSYEQYF. CDR3 DNA: TGTGCCAGCAGCCGAGGGACTAGCGGTGGAAGGTCCTACGAGCAGTACTTC.

At least ten counts were recorded for this clonotype. V is TRBV29-1 and J is TRBJ2-7, with no clear D. This CDR3 has 14 amino acids. V lost 2 bases, J lost 0 bases, and 11 bases lay in between. The germline V gene encodes CDR1 SQVTM and CDR2 ANQGSEA. The CDR3 DNA reads TGCAGCGTTGAATTGGGGTTTGGCTCCTACGAGCAGTACTTC. Amino acids: CSVELGFGSYEQYF.

The chain carries TRBV20-1 and TRBJ2-7; 15 bases fit TRBD2. This CDR3 has 15 amino acids. Germline V gene data show CDR1 as DFQATT and CDR2 as SNEGSKA (reference sequence). The junction had 7 bases not matched to a gene; V was cut back by 5 bases and J by 5 bases. The CDR3 sequence is CSAPRTSGRAHEQYF. CDR3 DNA sequence: TGCAGTGCTCCCCGGACTAGCGGGAGGGCACACGAGCAGTACTTC.

This clonotype appeared a few times. V gene TRBV7-2 combines with J gene TRBJ1-2, with TRBD1 as a possible D gene (5 bases). Germline V lookup: CDR1 SGHTA, CDR2 FQGNSA. This CDR3 has 13 amino acids. V was cut by 5 bases and J by 5 bases, with 12 bases left in between. The CDR3 DNA is TGTGCCAGCAGCCACACCCGGGGGTATGGCTACACCTTC. Encoded protein: CASSHTRGYGYTF.

This rearrangement joins TRBV3-1 to TRBJ1-1; possible D gene TRBD1, 5 bases. Germline CDR1 and CDR2: LGHDT and YNNKEL (reference sequence). The germline V and J ends were trimmed by 1 base and 7 bases, with 13 bases remaining between them. The CDR3 runs 14 residues. The CDR3 loop reads CASSQAGLSIEAFF. The CDR3 DNA is TGTGCCAGCAGCCAAGCAGGGTTGAGTATTGAAGCTTTCTTT. The whole variable domain, remainder taken from reference TRBV3-1 and TRBJ1-1, is DTAVSQTPKYLVTQMGNDKSIKCEQNLGHDTMYWYKQDSKKFLKIMFSYNNKELIINETVPNRFSPKSPDKAHLNLHINSLELGDSAVYFCASSQAGLSIEAFFGQGTRLTVV.

The gene calls are TRBV7-9 and TRBJ2-1; no firm D call. This CDR3 region has 13 residues. Per the germline V gene, CDR1 is SEHNR and CDR2 is FQNEAQ (reference sequence). The V gene lost 5 bases and the J gene lost 9 bases, with 14 bases spanning the gap. The CDR3 sequence is CASSPNSRVEQFF. CDR3 DNA sequence: TGTGCCAGCAGCCCTAATTCTAGGGTTGAGCAGTTCTTC.

The sample holds a few counts of this clonotype. The chain carries TRBV29-1 and TRBJ2-1; possibly TRBD1 for D (6 bases). This CDR3 contains 14 residues. V lost 2 bases and J 9 bases, leaving 17 bases between the germline ends. Germline-derived CDR1 and CDR2 are SQVTM and ANQGSEA. The CDR3 DNA reads as TGCAGCGTTGAAAGTCGTGGGGGCCGCGTTGAGCAGTTCTTC. It encodes CSVESRGGRVEQFF.

This clonotype was counted between two and nine times. The chain joins TRBV12-3 or TRBV12-4 to TRBJ1-2; possible D gene TRBD1, 5 bases. V was shortened by 6 bases and J by 5 bases, with 25 bases between the two germline ends. The CDR3 consists of 17 residues. CDR3 amino acids: CASSPIDGGGYYYGYTF. The CDR3, as DNA: TGTGCCAGCAGCCCAATCGACGGGGGGGGTTACTATTATGGCTACACCTTC.